Following are 26 T cell receptor beta chains from one sample sequenced in a study of blood T cell repertoires in COVID-19. Method: immunoSEQ multiplex PCR; TCRdb's copy keeps in-frame clones and lacks some. This table has just under 65,000 clones, roughly 82% appearing once. The sequenced sample was peripheral blood. These receptors were collected from a human donor in a cohort sampled during active COVID-19.

The rearrangement uses TRBV11-3 and TRBJ2-5; 9 bases line up with TRBD2. Germline V gives CDR1 SGHNT, CDR2 YENEEA. J was trimmed by 3 bases and V by 0 bases; bases with no gene match: 2. CDR3 length: 15 amino acids. CDR3 DNA sequence: TGTGCCAGCAGCTTAGATCTAGCGGGGAAAGAGACCCAGTACTTC. The encoded protein is CASSLDLAGKETQYF.

This clone appeared a few times. The chain joins TRBV18 to TRBJ1-1; 7 bases are a match to TRBD1. The CDR3 covers 16 residues. CDR1 is KGHSH, CDR2 LQKENI, per germline. Trimming at V came to 1 base and at J to 6 bases, leaving 11 bases not matched to a gene. CDR3 protein: CASSPLTGSLVAEAFF. CDR3 nucleotide sequence: TGTGCCAGCTCACCACTGACAGGGAGTCTGGTAGCTGAAGCTTTCTTT. Filled out from reference TRBV18 and TRBJ1-1, the complete variable domain reads NAGVMQNPRHLVRRRGQEARLRCSPMKGHSHVYWYRQLPEEGLKFMVYLQKENIIDESGMPKERFSAEFPKEGPSILRIQQVVRGDSAAYFCASSPLTGSLVAEAFFGQGTRLTVV.

The gene calls are TRBV4-1 and TRBJ2-3; 10 bases match TRBD1. The J segment lost 5 bases and the V segment lost 3 bases, leaving 11 bases of the junction unmatched. Germline V gene data show CDR1 as MGHRA and CDR2 as YSYEKL. CDR3 size: 17 residues. In nucleotides, the CDR3 is TGCGCCAGCAGCCAGGGAAGGGGGACAGGGGACAGAGATACGCAGTATTTT. This encodes CASSQGRGTGDRDTQYF.

The chain uses TRBV9 and TRBJ1-2, with 10 bases aligning to TRBD1. J gave up 4 bases and V 4 bases, and 7 bases lay outside the gene matches. This CDR3 comprises 15 residues. Germline V CDR1 and CDR2: SGDLS, YYNGEE. CDR3 DNA sequence: TGTGCCAGCAGCACATACGACAGGGGGCCCTATGGCTACACCTTC. It yields the protein CASSTYDRGPYGYTF.

The V call is TRBV24-1, the J call TRBJ1-2; unclear D gene. The CDR3 has 14 residues. Germline V gives CDR1 KGHDR, CDR2 SFDVKD. V lost 3 bases to trimming and J lost 3 bases, with 10 bases between them. CDR3 region: CATSDPARDYGYTF. For the CDR3, the DNA is TGTGCCACCAGTGATCCCGCCCGGGACTATGGCTACACCTTC.

The rearrangement uses TRBV5-4 and TRBJ1-2; D is ambiguous. The CDR3 has 15 amino acids. V dropped 3 bases and J dropped 7 bases, with 19 bases sitting between them. Germline lookup yields CDR1 SGHNT and CDR2 YYREEE (reference sequence). This chain's CDR3 is CASSSGGQALGGYTF. The CDR3 coding sequence is TGTGCCAGCAGCTCGGGAGGGCAGGCCTTGGGTGGCTACACCTTC. Complete variable domain (other parts from reference TRBV5-4 and TRBJ1-2): ETGVTQSPTHLIKTRGQQVTLRCSSQSGHNTVSWYQQALGQGPQFIFQYYREEENGRGNFPPRFSGLQFPNYSSELNVNALELDDSALYLCASSSGGQALGGYTFGSGTRLTVV.

This chain joins TRBV7-3 and TRBJ1-1; D might be TRBD1 (6 bases). Germline V gene data show CDR1 as SGHTA and CDR2 as FQGTGA. Trimming removed 1 base at V and 0 bases at J, with 9 bases between. The CDR3 has 15 amino acids. This CDR3 reads CASSLNRVMNTEAFF. The CDR3 bases are TGTGCCAGCAGCTTAAACAGGGTGATGAACACTGAAGCTTTCTTT.

The J gene is TRBJ1-2, the V gene TRBV18; possibly TRBD1 for D (6 bases). The CDR3 is 14 residues long. Germline-derived CDR1 and CDR2 are KGHSH and LQKENI. The V and J ends lost 1 base and 3 bases respectively, with 9 bases between them. DNA of the CDR3: TGTGCCAGCTCACCACTCAGACAGGACTATGGCTACACCTTC. This sequence encodes CASSPLRQDYGYTF.

The genes are TRBV19 and TRBJ2-3, with 10 bases lining up with TRBD2. The germline CDR1 and CDR2 sequences are LNHDA and SQIVND (reference sequence). The trim removed 5 bases at V and 3 bases at J, leaving 8 bases unmatched. The CDR3 has 16 amino acids. CDR3 sequence: CASSSPSGGATDTQYF. As DNA, the CDR3 is TGTGCCAGTAGTTCTCCGAGCGGGGGGGCAACAGATACGCAGTATTTT.

The V call is TRBV19, the J call TRBJ2-3, with 7 bases fitting TRBD1. CDR1 LNHDA and CDR2 SQIVND come from the germline V gene (reference sequence). The CDR3 sequence is 14 residues long. V lost 5 bases to trimming and J lost 6 bases; unmatched junction nucleotides: 8. This chain's CDR3 is CASSPPTGEDTQYF. CDR3 coding DNA: TGTGCCAGTAGTCCCCCAACAGGGGAGGATACGCAGTATTTT.

V is TRBV30 and J is TRBJ1-2; D is unclear. The germline gives CDR1 GTSNPN, CDR2 SVGIG (reference sequence). Trimming left V 2 bases short and J 4 bases short, with 8 bases between. This CDR3 is 12 amino acids long. The CDR3 coding sequence is TGTGCCTGGAGTCAGAGGAGCTATGGCTACACCTTC. This translates into CAWSQRSYGYTF.

The V gene is TRBV27, the J gene TRBJ2-1, with D maybe TRBD1 (6 bases). V was shortened by 2 bases and J by 7 bases, with 15 bases between the two germline ends. The CDR3 runs 15 residues. Germline V gives CDR1 MNHEY, CDR2 SMNVEV (reference sequence). In nucleotides, the CDR3 is TGTGCCAGCAGTTTACCCCGAGGGGGACGAAATGAGCAGTTCTTC. Translation gives CASSLPRGGRNEQFF.

This chain links TRBV12-5 with TRBJ2-6; 10 nucleotides line up with TRBD1. Germline CDR1 and CDR2: LGHNT and FRNRAP. The CDR3 totals 16 residues. J lost 4 bases, V lost 6 bases, and 6 bases had no gene match. The CDR3 DNA sequence: TGTGCTAGTGGGCCGGGACAGGGGACCGGGGCCAACGTCCTGACTTTC. Its translation is CASGPGQGTGANVLTF.

This clone has only a few counts. V gene TRBV2 combines with J gene TRBJ1-1; 9 bases align to TRBD1. V dropped 7 bases and J dropped 1; count of bases not matched to a gene: 7. The CDR3 consists of 15 residues. CDR1 is SNHLY, CDR2 FYNNEI, per germline. The CDR3 nucleotides are TGTGCCAGCATAATGGGACAGGGAGAGAACACTGAAGCTTTCTTT. It specifies CASIMGQGENTEAFF.

This clone was seen a handful of times. V gene TRBV2 combines with J gene TRBJ1-5; perhaps TRBD1 as D (5 bases). This CDR3 region has 15 residues. V dropped 8 bases and J dropped 0 bases, with 14 bases sitting between them. Per germline, CDR1 SNHLY and CDR2 FYNNEI. CDR3 nucleotide sequence: TGTGCCAGCCGGAGACAGCAGAATAGCAATCAGCCCCAGCATTTT. Its translation: CASRRQQNSNQPQHF. Based on the CDR3 plus reference TRBV2 and TRBJ1-5, the full variable domain is EPEVTQTPSHQVTQMGQEVILRCVPISNHLYFYWYRQILGQKVEFLVSFYNNEISEKSEIFDDQFSVERPDGSNFTLKIRSTKLEDSAMYFCASRRQQNSNQPQHFGDGTRLSIL.

This chain joins TRBV9 and TRBJ1-2; 12 positions match TRBD1. This CDR3 has 15 amino acids. In germline, CDR1 is SGDLS, CDR2 YYNGEE. The V and J ends lost 1 base and 8 bases, in that order; junction bases with no gene match: 6. The CDR3 region is CASSVPGQGARGYTF. The CDR3 nucleotides are TGTGCCAGCAGCGTACCGGGACAGGGGGCTCGAGGCTACACCTTC.

This clone was counted a few times. V is TRBV30 and J is TRBJ1-3; D unclear. Trimming cost V 0 bases and J 9 bases, with 9 bases left between them. Germline V gene sequence: CDR1 GTSNPN, CDR2 SVGIG (reference sequence). The CDR3 has 12 residues. The CDR3 sequence: CAWSVNDITIYF. The DNA for the CDR3 is TGTGCCTGGAGTGTAAATGACATCACCATATATTTT.

The chain has TRBV6-6 and TRBJ2-3; TRBD2 agrees at 13 bases. Germline assignment: CDR1 MNHNY and CDR2 SVGAGI (reference sequence). Trimming cost V 6 bases and J 6 bases; bases outside gene matches: 6. The CDR3 consists of 15 residues. The DNA of the CDR3 is TGTGCCAGCAGACAACTAGCGGGGGGGACGGATACGCAGTATTTT. Translated, it gives CASRQLAGGTDTQYF.

The rearrangement uses TRBV30 and TRBJ2-1; 12 positions agree with TRBD2. The germline CDR1 and CDR2 sequences are GTSNPN and SVGIG (reference sequence). The CDR3 sequence is 15 residues long. With V trimmed by 0 bases and J by 7 bases, 4 bases remained unmatched. CDR3 sequence: CAWSVRTSGVNEQFF. In nucleotides, the CDR3 is TGTGCCTGGAGTGTTCGGACTAGCGGGGTAAATGAGCAGTTCTTC.

This clone appeared once. The chain carries TRBV5-5 and TRBJ1-2, with 9 bases aligning to TRBD1. CDR3 length: 15 residues. CDR1 is SGHKS, CDR2 YYEKEE, per germline (reference sequence). J gave up 6 bases and V 0 bases, and 6 bases lay outside the gene matches. The CDR3 protein is CASSLVDRGKNGYTF. The CDR3 DNA reads as TGTGCCAGCAGCTTGGTGGACAGGGGTAAAAATGGCTACACCTTC.

V gene TRBV19 combines with J gene TRBJ1-2; no clear D gene. Germline CDR1 LNHDA, CDR2 SQIVND (reference sequence). Trimming left V 5 bases short and J 8 bases short, with 15 bases between. CDR3 length equals 13 residues. Here the CDR3 reads CASSRDWRVGYTF. The CDR3 nucleotides are TGTGCCAGTAGTCGAGACTGGCGGGTAGGCTACACCTTC.

This chain's CDR3 is CASRTGDRDWGSPLHF. The CDR3 DNA follows: TGTGCCAGCCGAACGGGGGACAGGGATTGGGGATCACCCCTCCACTTT. The rearrangement uses TRBV5-4 and TRBJ1-6; TRBD1 agrees at 9 bases. J was trimmed by 10 bases and V by 7 bases; bases with no gene match: 15. This CDR3 comprises 16 residues. Germline lookup yields CDR1 SGHNT and CDR2 YYREEE (reference sequence).

The chain joins TRBV7-2 to TRBJ2-1, with 9 bases identical to TRBD1. The CDR3 length is 16 residues. Germline CDR1 SGHTA, CDR2 FQGNSA. The ends lost 10 bases at V and 0 bases at J; junction bases unmatched: 10. CDR3 nucleotides: TGTGCCACCAGAGACAGGGGGACGAGCTCCTACAATGAGCAGTTCTTC. Translating it yields CATRDRGTSSYNEQFF.

The chain combines TRBV28 with TRBJ2-3; TRBD2 aligns across 11 bases. Trimming at V came to 5 bases and at J to 5 bases, leaving 9 bases not matched to a gene. Germline V gene sequence: CDR1 MDHEN, CDR2 SYDVKM. The length of the CDR3 is 16 residues. CDR3 loop: CASSPHSGGAKDTQYF. DNA for the CDR3: TGTGCCAGCAGTCCACATAGCGGGGGGGCCAAAGATACGCAGTATTTT.

V gene TRBV7-3 combines with J gene TRBJ1-1; a possible D gene is TRBD1 (5 bases). Trimming cost V 1 base and J 7 bases, with 10 bases left between them. Germline lookup yields CDR1 SGHTA and CDR2 FQGTGA. The CDR3 spans 13 residues. CDR3 amino acids: CASSLREGYEAFF. The DNA for the CDR3 is TGTGCCAGCAGCTTAAGGGAGGGGTATGAAGCTTTCTTT. The variable domain in full, with the rest retrieved from reference TRBV7-3 and TRBJ1-1, is GAGVSQTPSNKVTEKGKYVELRCDPISGHTALYWYRQSLGQGPEFLIYFQGTGAADDSGLPNDRFFAVRPEGSVSTLKIQRTERGDSAVYLCASSLREGYEAFFGQGTRLTVV.

The V gene is TRBV30, the J gene TRBJ1-3; TRBD1 matches 7 bases. Germline loops: CDR1 GTSNPN, CDR2 SVGIG (reference sequence). The CDR3 totals 17 residues. J lost 3 bases, V lost 3 bases, and 14 bases had no gene match. The CDR3 DNA reads as TGTGCCTGGAGGCAGGGTAGGGGGCAGTTGGTTGGAAACACCATATATTTT. This gives the protein CAWRQGRGQLVGNTIYF.